The entry below describes one T cell receptor (beta chain). The data were obtained in a study of T cell responses to AZD1222 COVID-19 vaccine. Sequenced by immunoSEQ multiplex PCR; TCRdb stores in-frame clones only, minus some. The table has 120,000 to 150,000 clones, about 86% seen once; the top ten hold approximately 4.7%. This CDR3 has 13 amino acids. The trim removed 4 bases at V and 4 bases at J, leaving 5 bases unmatched. Germline V CDR1 and CDR2: SQVTM, ANQGSEA. J is TRBJ1-2 and V is TRBV29-1; TRBD1 agrees at 8 bases. The sequencing used peripheral blood, collected 28 days after the second AZD1222 dose. This clonotype was obtained from an adult who received the AZD1222 COVID-19 vaccine. The CDR3 spells CSVGRTGGYGYTF. The CDR3 bases are TGCAGCGTTGGGAGAACAGGGGGCTATGGCTACACCTTC. Supplemented by reference TRBV29-1 and TRBJ1-2, the full variable domain reads SAVISQKPSRDICQRGTSLTIQCQVDSQVTMMFWYRQQPGQSLTLIATANQGSEATYESGFVIDKFPISRPNLTFSTLTVSNMSPEDSSIYLCSVGRTGGYGYTFGSGTRLTVV.